This passage covers 21 T cell receptor beta chains from one sample sequenced in a study of blood T cell repertoires in COVID-19. Some clones are missing from TCRdb's copy, which holds only in-frame ones; the method was immunoSEQ multiplex PCR. Among fewer than 110,000 clones listed, 88% were seen once. The sequenced material came from peripheral blood. The receptors derive from a man aged 45-65 years with active or convalescent COVID-19.

The chain links TRBV7-9 to TRBJ1-3; D possibly corresponds to TRBD1 (6 bases). The CDR3 consists of 15 residues. V was pared by 1 base and J by 8 bases, with 15 bases between. From germline, CDR1 is SEHNR and CDR2 FQNEAQ (reference sequence). CDR3 nucleotide sequence: TGTGCCAGCAGCTTAGTGGCAGGGGTCGGGGACACCATATATTTT. It translates to CASSLVAGVGDTIYF.

The chain joins TRBV7-8 to TRBJ1-2, with D possibly being TRBD1 (5 bases). V shed 0 bases and J shed 0 bases, with 8 bases lying between them. Germline CDR1 reads SGHVS; CDR2 reads FQNEAQ. This CDR3 region has 15 residues. CDR3 nucleotide sequence: TGTGCCAGCAGCTTAGCGGACAATCCTAACTATGGCTACACCTTC. Protein product: CASSLADNPNYGYTF.

CDR3 sequence: CSVQRQGNTGELFF. DNA of the CDR3: TGCAGCGTTCAACGACAGGGGAACACCGGGGAGCTGTTTTTT. The chain combines TRBV29-1 with TRBJ2-2; TRBD1 matches at 7 bases. CDR1 and CDR2 (germline): SQVTM, ANQGSEA. V gave up 5 bases and J gave up 1 base; unmatched junction bases: 4. This CDR3 has 14 residues.

The chain uses TRBV28 and TRBJ2-1, with 8 positions matching TRBD2. The CDR3 is 16 amino acids. Losses at the gene ends were 8 bases for V and 0 bases for J; bases not matched to a gene: 9. Looked up from germline, CDR1 is MDHEN and CDR2 is SYDVKM. The CDR3 DNA reads as TGTGCCAGCTTTGGGGGCGGGAGGAACTCCTACAATGAGCAGTTCTTC. Amino acids: CASFGGGRNSYNEQFF.

The V and J genes are TRBV7-8 and TRBJ1-1; D gene uncertain. V shed 5 bases and J shed 10 bases, with 17 bases lying between them. CDR1 is SGHVS and CDR2 is FQNEAQ in the germline V gene. CDR3 length: 13 residues. The CDR3, as DNA: TGTGCCAGCAGCCCCGATGGAGGCGAGGTAGCTTTCTTT. Protein sequence: CASSPDGGEVAFF. The full variable domain, completed using reference TRBV7-8 and TRBJ1-1, is GAGVSQSPRYKVAKRGQDVALRCDPISGHVSLFWYQQALGQGPEFLTYFQNEAQLDKSGLPSDRFFAERPEGSVSTLKIQRTQQEDSAVYLCASSPDGGEVAFFGQGTRLTVV.

The CDR3 region has the DNA TGTGCCAGCAGCTTAGAGGCTCGGGGACAGTACTACAATCAGCCCCAGCATTTT. Translating it yields CASSLEARGQYYNQPQHF. The chain carries TRBV7-6 and TRBJ1-5; 7 bases match TRBD1. Trimming cost V 1 base and J 3 bases; bases outside gene matches: 12. The germline V gene has CDR1 SGHVS and CDR2 FNYEAQ. The length of the CDR3 is 18 residues.

The rearrangement links TRBV28 to TRBJ1-5, with TRBD1 identical over 11 bases. CDR1 and CDR2 (germline): MDHEN, SYDVKM. The junction had 11 bases not matched to a gene; V was cut back by 6 bases and J by 7 bases. The CDR3 runs to 16 residues. CDR3 amino acids: CASRDGTGGSWQPQHF. CDR3 nucleotides: TGTGCCAGCAGGGATGGGACAGGGGGGAGTTGGCAGCCCCAGCATTTT.

The chain carries TRBV6-6 and TRBJ1-2; the match to TRBD1 covers 8 bases. CDR3 length: 14 residues. The germline CDR1 and CDR2 sequences are MNHNY and SVGAGI (reference sequence). J lost 7 bases, V lost 6 bases, and 10 bases had no gene match. The CDR3 sequence: CASRNGQGGGGYTF. The CDR3 region has the DNA TGTGCCAGCAGAAATGGACAGGGAGGAGGTGGCTACACCTTC.

The V and J genes are TRBV28 and TRBJ1-4; no definite D call. Germline V lookup: CDR1 MDHEN, CDR2 SYDVKM. Deletions cut 10 bases from V and 10 bases from J, with 19 bases between. The CDR3 is 13 amino acids. The CDR3 is CATLITDRGKLFF. CDR3 DNA sequence: TGTGCCACCCTTATCACGGATCGGGGAAAACTGTTTTTT. Full variable domain (outside the CDR3, taken from reference TRBV28 and TRBJ1-4): DVKVTQSSRYLVKRTGEKVFLECVQDMDHENMFWYRQDPGLGLRLIYFSYDVKMKEKGDIPEGYSVSREKKERFSLILESASTNQTSMYLCATLITDRGKLFFGSGTQLSVL.

The rearrangement uses TRBV29-1 and TRBJ1-6; TRBD1 is a possible D gene (5 bases). Germline loops: CDR1 SQVTM, CDR2 ANQGSEA. V was shortened by 4 bases and J by 1 base, with 5 bases between the two germline ends. The CDR3 is 13 amino acids. CDR3 in DNA: TGCAGCGTTGGGACATCCTATAATTCACCCCTCCACTTT. It translates to CSVGTSYNSPLHF.

V gene TRBV19 combines with J gene TRBJ2-4; a possible D gene is TRBD2 (6 bases). This CDR3 spans 14 amino acids. Germline CDR1 LNHDA, CDR2 SQIVND (reference sequence). Deletions cut 5 bases from V and 5 bases from J, with 13 bases between. CDR3 nucleotides: TGTGCCAGTAGTCCCTGGGGACTTGAAAACATTCAGTACTTC. As protein: CASSPWGLENIQYF.

J is TRBJ2-7 and V is TRBV7-6; 12 bases line up with TRBD2. CDR1 is SGHVS and CDR2 is FNYEAQ in the germline V gene. The CDR3 length is 15 residues. Trimming removed 4 bases from V and 1 base from J; junction bases left unmatched: 2. The CDR3 nucleotides read TGTGCCAGCAGCTATGGGACTAGCGGGTCCTACGAGCAGTACTTC. Its protein is CASSYGTSGSYEQYF. The full variable domain, rest sourced from reference TRBV7-6 and TRBJ2-7, is GAGVSQSPRYKVTKRGQDVALRCDPISGHVSLYWYRQALGQGPEFLTYFNYEAQQDKSGLPNDRFSAERPEGSISTLTIQRTEQRDSAMYRCASSYGTSGSYEQYFGPGTRLTVT.

V is TRBV6-5 and J is TRBJ2-7; the D is unclear. This CDR3 contains 15 residues. Trimming removed 7 bases at V and 2 bases at J, with 18 bases between. Looked up from germline, CDR1 is MNHEY and CDR2 is SVGAGI. The CDR3 here is CASTDPGAGTYEQYF. The CDR3 DNA is TGTGCCAGCACCGACCCAGGCGCCGGTACCTACGAGCAGTACTTC.

The rearrangement links TRBV10-3 to TRBJ1-2; possible D gene TRBD1, 5 bases. Per germline, CDR1 ENHRY and CDR2 SYGVKD. The CDR3 contains 15 residues. V shed 6 bases and J shed 8 bases, with 22 bases lying between them. CDR3 nucleotides: TGTGCCATCAGCGACCCAGGGTTTAGGAGTTCAGGCTACACCTTC. This sequence encodes CAISDPGFRSSGYTF.

The chain couples TRBV10-2 to TRBJ1-1; TRBD1 might be the D (6 bases). CDR1 is WSHSY, CDR2 SAAADI, per germline. Deletions cut 7 bases from V and 5 bases from J, with 17 bases between. CDR3 length: 14 residues. The CDR3 nucleotides read TGCGCCAGCACCCGGGAGGACAGCATTACTGAAGCTTTCTTT. Protein: CASTREDSITEAFF.

The chain has TRBV27 and TRBJ2-5; 11 bases line up with TRBD1. The trim removed 9 bases at V and 5 bases at J, leaving 17 bases unmatched. CDR1 MNHEY and CDR2 SMNVEV come from the germline V gene (reference sequence). The CDR3 consists of 17 residues. CDR3 sequence: CARIKWRTGGVGETQYF. CDR3 sequence (DNA): TGTGCCAGGATCAAGTGGAGGACAGGGGGCGTCGGGGAGACCCAGTACTTC.

The CDR3 sequence is CASSQFMDTENIQYF. In DNA form, the CDR3 reads TGTGCCAGCAGCCAGTTCATGGACACGGAAAACATTCAGTACTTC. This sequence joins TRBV4-2 and TRBJ2-4; TRBD1 might be the D (5 bases). Trimming removed 3 bases at V and 5 bases at J, with 14 bases between. Per germline, CDR1 LGHNA and CDR2 YNFKEQ. The length of the CDR3 is 15 residues.

This chain uses TRBV18 with TRBJ1-5; TRBD1 matches 8 bases. This CDR3 contains 14 residues. Trimming at V came to 5 bases and at J to 11 bases, leaving 11 bases not matched to a gene. Per the germline V gene, CDR1 is KGHSH and CDR2 is LQKENI. The CDR3 nucleotides are TGTGCCAGCTCAAGTGGACAGGGATTAAGGGCCCAGCATTTT. Encoded protein: CASSSGQGLRAQHF. Complete variable domain (other parts from reference TRBV18 and TRBJ1-5): NAGVMQNPRHLVRRRGQEARLRCSPMKGHSHVYWYRQLPEEGLKFMVYLQKENIIDESGMPKERFSAEFPKEGPSILRIQQVVRGDSAAYFCASSSGQGLRAQHFGDGTRLSIL.

This chain connects TRBV7-8 to TRBJ2-7; maybe TRBD2 (6 bases). Germline V gene data show CDR1 as SGHVS and CDR2 as FQNEAQ. V dropped 4 bases and J dropped 0 bases, with 10 bases sitting between them. This CDR3 has 14 residues. The CDR3 loop reads CASSYSGSSYEQYF. The CDR3 DNA sequence: TGTGCCAGCAGCTATAGCGGTAGCTCCTACGAGCAGTACTTC. Full variable domain (rest looked up from reference TRBV7-8 and TRBJ2-7): GAGVSQSPRYKVAKRGQDVALRCDPISGHVSLFWYQQALGQGPEFLTYFQNEAQLDKSGLPSDRFFAERPEGSVSTLKIQRTQQEDSAVYLCASSYSGSSYEQYFGPGTRLTVT.

The chain couples TRBV6-5 to TRBJ1-1, with D possibly being TRBD1 (6 bases). The CDR3 is 15 residues long. Trimming removed 11 bases at V and 4 bases at J, with 23 bases between. In germline, CDR1 is MNHEY, CDR2 SVGAGI. The CDR3 protein is CAAHVYRDRSTEAFF. DNA for the CDR3: TGTGCCGCACATGTTTACAGGGATCGGAGCACTGAAGCTTTCTTT.

CDR3 loop: CASLTSLKTDTQYF. The CDR3 region has the DNA TGTGCCAGCCTTACCAGTCTGAAGACAGATACGCAGTATTTT. The genes are TRBV6-6 and TRBJ2-3; D is unresolved. Germline lookup yields CDR1 MNHNY and CDR2 SVGAGI (reference sequence). Deletions cut 8 bases from V and 3 bases from J, with 15 bases between. The CDR3 extends over 14 amino acids.